This T cell receptor (beta chain) appears in the sequencing data of a study of blood T cell repertoires in COVID-19. Study overall: Acute-phase and convalescent COVID-19 samples originated in the United States, Italy and Spain. PBMCs, B-cell-depleted T cells, or T cells provided the cDNA or gDNA that made up the material.

Original analysis: For nucleated cells, counts were estimated from reference gene primer amplification. Data came from immunoSEQ multiplex PCR; TCRdb stores just in-frame clones and leaves some out. The DNA gave D and trimming, while V, J and clone size come from that table. In the table there are 150,000 to 160,000 clones, approximately 82% of which are singletons. In germline, CDR1 is MNHNY, CDR2 SVGAGI (reference sequence). Deletions cut 5 bases from V and 5 bases from J, with 16 bases between. This CDR3 is built from 14 residues. The TCR sequence derives from a woman in her fifties or sixties with acute or convalescent COVID-19. V usage is TRBV6-6 and J usage is TRBJ2-7, with D maybe TRBD1 (6 bases). The material sequenced was peripheral blood. The CDR3 spells CASSKRARGDEQYF. CDR3 DNA sequence: TGTGCCAGCAGTAAGAGGGCCAGGGGTGACGAGCAGTACTTC.